Listed below are T cell receptor beta chains from one sample, sequenced in a study of T cell repertoires in cytomegalovirus infection. These receptors lack a known antigen. TCRdb analysed the reads with MiXCR anew, one entry per CDR3 protein. The sample carries under 300,000 distinct CDR3 sequences, approximately 22% recorded once. Sequencing used cultured PBMCs, obtained from culture after CMV antigen stimulation. These receptor sequences come from a human donor in good health (CMV status not recorded). Some clones in this sample may be carry-over from other donors' samples. CDR3s include the opening cysteine and the closing phenylalanine or tryptophan. The D gene is left open where the match is weak. Size tells how often a clone was seen (once, few, many) or the class of an expanded clone, and some rows leave it out.

cdr3_nt cdr3_aa j_call d_call clone_size v_call
TGTGCCACCAGCAGAGATAATGGACAGCAAGAGACCCAGTACTTC CATSRDNGQQETQYF TRBJ2-5 - few TRBV15
TGTGCCAGCAGCTTATTCTCGGGAGATACGCAGTATTTT CASSLFSGDTQYF TRBJ2-3 - - TRBV7-2
TGTGCCAGCTCCCCAAGAAGCGTCGCGGATACGCAGTATTTT CASSPRSVADTQYF TRBJ2-3 - many TRBV9
TGTGCCAGCAGCTACAGCCCCCAAGAGACCCAGTACTTC CASSYSPQETQYF TRBJ2-5 - many TRBV11-2
TGTGCCATCAGTGAGTCGATAGGGGCCGGGGCCAACGTCCTGACTTTC CAISESIGAGANVLTF TRBJ2-6 - few TRBV10-3
TGTGCCAGCAGCTCCCGACAGAGAGGCTCCTACAATGAGCAGTTCTTC CASSSRQRGSYNEQFF TRBJ2-1 - - TRBV7-6
TGTGGGACCAGCGAGAACACCGGGGAGCTGTTTTTT CGTSENTGELFF TRBJ2-2 - - TRBV2
TGTGCCAGCATTAGGGACAGGGTATGGGAGGGCAATCAGCCCCAGCATTTT CASIRDRVWEGNQPQHF TRBJ1-5 TRBD1 few TRBV6-6
TGTGCCAGCAGGCGACTAGCGGCCACCGGGGAGCTGTTTTTT CASRRLAATGELFF TRBJ2-2 TRBD2 many TRBV6-2/TRBV6-3
TGTGCCAGCACGACACTTTATGGCTACACCTTC CASTTLYGYTF TRBJ1-2 - - TRBV28
TGCAGTGCTAGAGATTGGTCGGACAGCTCCACAGATACGCAGTATTTT CSARDWSDSSTDTQYF TRBJ2-3 - - TRBV20-1
TGTGCCAGCAGTCTCCTCGGGCCGCAAGAGACCCAGTACTTC CASSLLGPQETQYF TRBJ2-5 - few TRBV27
TGTGCCAGCAGCTGGATCGACAGGTACTCTGGGGCCAACGTCCTGACTTTC CASSWIDRYSGANVLTF TRBJ2-6 - few TRBV7-9
TGTGCTAGTGGTTTGGTGACTAGCGGGAGGGTCAATGAGCAGTTCTTC CASGLVTSGRVNEQFF TRBJ2-1 TRBD2 few TRBV12-5
TGCAGTGCTAGTGCACAGCGGAGAATCACAGATACGCAGTATTTT CSASAQRRITDTQYF TRBJ2-3 - - TRBV20-1
TGTGCCACCAGCAGAGGAGGGAAAGATGGCTACACCTTC CATSRGGKDGYTF TRBJ1-2 - - TRBV15
TGTGCCAGCAGTTACTCGCCCGGACCTAACCCAGAGACCCAGTACTTC CASSYSPGPNPETQYF TRBJ2-5 - - TRBV6-6
TGTGCCAGCAGCAGACTAGCGGAAGAGACCCAGTACTTC CASSRLAEETQYF TRBJ2-5 TRBD2 - TRBV2
TGCAGTGCTAGGATGGATGCGTCGGGGGGTAAGACTGAAGCTTTCTTT CSARMDASGGKTEAFF TRBJ1-1 - - TRBV20-1
TGTGCCAGCTCACCAATCCAGGGAAACTCTGGAAACACCATATATTTT CASSPIQGNSGNTIYF TRBJ1-3 - few TRBV18
TGTGCCAGCGGGACGTCTCACTATGGCTACACCTTC CASGTSHYGYTF TRBJ1-2 - many TRBV28
TGTGCCAGCAGCTTATTACCAGCGGGAGCGGAAGAGCAGTTCTTC CASSLLPAGAEEQFF TRBJ2-1 TRBD2 - TRBV7-6
TGTGCCAGCAGCTTCCAGGGGGCAGTCGGCACTGAAGCTTTCTTT CASSFQGAVGTEAFF TRBJ1-1 TRBD1 many TRBV7-9
TGTGCCAGCAGCTTAGGACTAGCGGGAACTGAGCAGTTCTTC CASSLGLAGTEQFF TRBJ2-1 TRBD2 many TRBV7-2
TGTGCCAGCAATAGCGGCAGGGGGGAGACTGAAGCTTTCTTT CASNSGRGETEAFF TRBJ1-1 TRBD1 many TRBV2
TGTGCCAGCAGATCGGGACAGGGGAGGACTGAAGCTTTCTTT CASRSGQGRTEAFF TRBJ1-1 TRBD1 few TRBV7-9
TGTGCCAGCAGCTCCCTCGGGACATCTTTTTACAATGAGCAGTTCTTC CASSSLGTSFYNEQFF TRBJ2-1 - - TRBV5-6
TGTGCCAGCAGTTCCGGACCAATTTATAATTCACCCCTCCACTTT CASSSGPIYNSPLHF TRBJ1-6 - - TRBV12-3/TRBV12-4
TGTGCCAGCAGCTTTTACAGCACCTACACCATATATTTT CASSFYSTYTIYF TRBJ1-3 - few TRBV11-2
TGTGCCAGCAGCCCGACAGATAACTATGGCTACACCTTC CASSPTDNYGYTF TRBJ1-2 - - TRBV27
TGTGCCACCCACTCGATAACAGGGGGCGGATACAATGAGCAGTTCTTC CATHSITGGGYNEQFF TRBJ2-1 TRBD1 few TRBV10-3
TGTGCCAGCAGTAAAGTTGTTATTACAAATACGCAGTATTTT CASSKVVITNTQYF TRBJ2-3 - once TRBV28
TGCAGTGCTAAGGTCGGGAGCACAGATACGCAGTATTTT CSAKVGSTDTQYF TRBJ2-3 - - TRBV20-1
TGTGCCAGCAGCTTAGCTGGGACAGGGACTGAAGCTTTCTTT CASSLAGTGTEAFF TRBJ1-1 TRBD1 - TRBV7-9
TGTGCCAGTAGTAGCCGGGACAGGGTGTATGGCTACACCTTC CASSSRDRVYGYTF TRBJ1-2 TRBD1 many TRBV19
TGTGCCAGCAGCGAACGGGGGAATCAGCCCCAGCATTTT CASSERGNQPQHF TRBJ1-5 - many TRBV28
TGTGCCAGCGGTGACAGGGGACTCTACGAGCAGTACTTC CASGDRGLYEQYF TRBJ2-7 TRBD1 many TRBV6-2/TRBV6-3
TGTGCCAGCAGACCGGGACCTCCAGCCAAAAACATTCAGTACTTC CASRPGPPAKNIQYF TRBJ2-4 - few TRBV6-5
TGCAGTGCCCCCGTGACTAGCGGAGCAGCAGATACGCAGTATTTT CSAPVTSGAADTQYF TRBJ2-3 TRBD2 many TRBV20-1
TGTGCCAGCAGCTTAGGGGGGCAATGGAACGAGCAGTACTTC CASSLGGQWNEQYF TRBJ2-7 - many TRBV7-2
TGCAGTGCTAGAGTTGGAGGGGGTACAGATACGCAGTATTTT CSARVGGGTDTQYF TRBJ2-3 - - TRBV20-1
TGTGCCAGCTCCCTGACTAGCGGGAGGCCGGGCGGCAATGAGCAGTTCTTC CASSLTSGRPGGNEQFF TRBJ2-1 TRBD2 many TRBV25-1
TGCGCCAGCAGCTTGTCACTCCCCGCGAAGAACACTGAAGCTTTCTTT CASSLSLPAKNTEAFF TRBJ1-1 - - TRBV5-1
TGCGCCAGCAGCCAAGCCCACGCACCGGGACTAGCGGGAGGGCTCGTCTACAATGAGCAGTTCTTC CASSQAHAPGLAGGLVYNEQFF TRBJ2-1 TRBD2 once TRBV4-1
TGTGCCAGCAGTCATCCAAAAAGGGATGGCTACACCTTC CASSHPKRDGYTF TRBJ1-2 - - TRBV7-9
TGTGCCAGCAGCATCCGGGACATCGCCTACAATGAGCAGTTCTTC CASSIRDIAYNEQFF TRBJ2-1 - - TRBV7-3
TGTGCCATCAGGAGACTAGCGGGGTCCACCGGGGAGCTGTTTTTT CAIRRLAGSTGELFF TRBJ2-2 TRBD2 - TRBV10-3
TGTGCCAGCAGCTTCCGGGACCGCGGCGAGTGGGAGACCCAGTACTTC CASSFRDRGEWETQYF TRBJ2-5 - few TRBV7-4
TGTGCCAGCAGGGCGGACCCACTAGCGAGGTCCTACGAGCAGTACTTC CASRADPLARSYEQYF TRBJ2-7 TRBD2 few TRBV6-1
TGTGCCAGCAGCGGGGGACTGACGAACACCGGGGAGCTGTTTTTT CASSGGLTNTGELFF TRBJ2-2 - few TRBV7-3
TGTGCCAGCATCGCCGGGGCTAGTGGCAACAATGAGCAGTTCTTC CASIAGASGNNEQFF TRBJ2-1 - - TRBV6-2/TRBV6-3
TGTGCCAGCATTGGATTGTTCGGGACTGTTTTCTACGAGCAGTACTTC CASIGLFGTVFYEQYF TRBJ2-7 - - TRBV5-8
TGTGCCAGCAGTTTTCTCGGGGGGCCTGAAGCTTTCTTT CASSFLGGPEAFF TRBJ1-1 - few TRBV28
TGTGCCACCAGTGATCGACTAGCGGGAGGGCCCGATACGCAGTATTTT CATSDRLAGGPDTQYF TRBJ2-3 TRBD2 few TRBV24-1
TGTGCCAGTAGTATAGGAACAGCCCCAGAGACCCAGTACTTC CASSIGTAPETQYF TRBJ2-5 - - TRBV19
TGCGCCAGCAGCGCCACGGGACTGAACTACAATGAGCAGTTCTTC CASSATGLNYNEQFF TRBJ2-1 - many TRBV5-1
TGCAGTGCTACCTTCGTACTGGGAGATACGCAGTATTTT CSATFVLGDTQYF TRBJ2-3 - - TRBV20-1